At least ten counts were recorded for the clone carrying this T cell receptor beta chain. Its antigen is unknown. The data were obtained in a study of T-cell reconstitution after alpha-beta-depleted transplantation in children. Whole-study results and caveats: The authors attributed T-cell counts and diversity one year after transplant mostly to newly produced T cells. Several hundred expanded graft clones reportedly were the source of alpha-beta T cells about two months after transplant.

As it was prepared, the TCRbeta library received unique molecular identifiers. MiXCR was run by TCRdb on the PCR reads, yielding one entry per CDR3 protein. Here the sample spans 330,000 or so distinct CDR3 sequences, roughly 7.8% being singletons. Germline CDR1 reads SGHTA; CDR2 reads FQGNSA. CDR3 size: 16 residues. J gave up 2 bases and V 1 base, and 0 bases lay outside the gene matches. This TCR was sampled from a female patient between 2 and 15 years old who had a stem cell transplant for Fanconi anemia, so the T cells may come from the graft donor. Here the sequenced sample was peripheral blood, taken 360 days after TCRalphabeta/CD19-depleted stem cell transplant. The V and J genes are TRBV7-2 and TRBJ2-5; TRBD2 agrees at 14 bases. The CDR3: CASSLGLAGGQETQYF. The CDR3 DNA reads TGTGCCAGCAGCTTAGGACTAGCGGGGGGGCAAGAGACCCAGTACTTC.